The rows below give T cell receptor beta chains drawn from one sample of a study of OX40 agonist ivuxolimab in advanced cancers. TCRdb's table, derived via immunoSEQ multiplex PCR, lists solely in-frame clones and lacks some. The sample shows tens of thousands of clones, 65% to 90% of them seen only once. The sequenced sample was CD4+ or CD8+ T cells sorted from blood, obtained in a trial of the OX40 agonist ivuxolimab. The receptors were gathered from an adult with an advanced solid tumor such as melanoma, head and neck, liver or kidney cancer. CDR3s include the opening cysteine and the closing phenylalanine or tryptophan. A D gene is named only where the DNA matches it firmly. The size of a clone is reported for some rows only, either as once, few or many, or as a class for expanded clones.

>TRBJ2-2|once|TRBV7-7|14|-
CASSLGRGSGELFF
TGTGCTAGCAGCTTAGGGCGAGGGTCCGGGGAGCTGTTTTTT
>TRBJ2-3|-|TRBV4-3|13|-
CASSQDPGDTQYF
TGCGCCAGCAGCCAAGATCCCGGGGATACGCAGTATTTT
>TRBJ2-7|-|TRBV6-1|13|-
CASSYIGQGEQYF
TGTGCCAGCAGCTACATAGGGCAGGGCGAGCAGTACTTC
>TRBJ1-2|-|TRBV15|16|TRBD1
CATSSAGRDRGRGYTF
TGTGCCACCAGCTCAGCAGGTCGGGACAGGGGACGGGGCTACACCTTC
>TRBJ1-2|-|TRBV19|13|TRBD1
CASSVQGNYGYTF
TGTGCCAGTAGTGTACAGGGGAACTATGGCTACACCTTC
>TRBJ1-5|-|TRBV2|13|-
CASSAHRAQPQHF
TGTGCCAGCAGTGCCCACAGGGCTCAGCCCCAGCATTTT
>TRBJ1-4|few|TRBV5-1|14|-
CASSPRATNEKLFF
TGCGCCAGCAGCCCCCGGGCAACTAATGAAAAACTGTTTTTT
>TRBJ1-1|-|TRBV19|15|TRBD1
CASSIPTGLNTEAFF
TGTGCCAGTAGTATCCCGACAGGGCTAAACACTGAAGCTTTCTTT
>TRBJ1-4|-|TRBV4-2|14|-
CASSQVRGNEKLFF
TGTGCCAGCAGCCAAGTAAGGGGTAATGAAAAACTGTTTTTT
>TRBJ2-1|-|TRBV7-2|15|TRBD2
CASSLGGTSATEQFF
TGTGCCAGCAGCTTAGGAGGGACTAGCGCGACTGAGCAGTTCTTC
>TRBJ2-4|-|TRBV7-2|14|-
CASSLASSENIQYF
TGTGCCAGCAGCTTAGCCTCCTCTGAAAACATTCAGTACTTC
>TRBJ1-1|-|TRBV28|13|-
CASTVPSAQKAFF
TGTGCCAGCACCGTACCTTCGGCACAGAAAGCTTTCTTT
>TRBJ2-1|-|TRBV4-3|19|-
CASSQDTGTLVGSYNEQFF
TGCGCCAGCAGCCAAGATACTGGTACCCTCGTGGGATCCTACAATGAGCAGTTCTTC
>TRBJ2-7|-|TRBV7-6|17|-
CASSSPPTGEVEYEQYF
TGTGCCAGCAGCTCCCCCCCGACAGGTGAGGTTGAGTACGAGCAGTACTTC
>TRBJ2-2|-|TRBV5-1|14|-
CASSFSSNTGELFF
TGCGCCAGCAGCTTCTCTTCGAACACCGGGGAGCTGTTTTTT
>TRBJ2-2|-|TRBV5-1|15|TRBD1
CASSLARTGPGELFF
TGCGCCAGCAGCTTGGCCAGGACAGGGCCCGGGGAGCTGTTTTTT
>TRBJ1-2|-|TRBV9|14|-
CASSPPGLGYGYTF
TGTGCCAGCAGCCCCCCGGGGCTCGGCTATGGCTACACCTTC
>TRBJ1-2|-|TRBV5-1|14|TRBD1
CASSPPTGDYGYTF
TGCGCCAGCAGCCCTCCAACAGGGGACTATGGCTACACCTTC
>TRBJ1-2|-|TRBV10-3|14|-
CAISEKRQEEGYTF
TGTGCCATCAGTGAAAAGCGACAGGAAGAAGGCTACACCTTC
>TRBJ2-2|-|TRBV29-1|14|TRBD1
CSVRTGANTGELFF
TGCAGCGTGCGGACAGGGGCGAACACCGGGGAGCTGTTTTTT
>TRBJ1-4|once|TRBV20-1|11|TRBD1
CSATSGGKLFF
TGCAGTGCTACATCAGGGGGAAAACTGTTTTTT
>TRBJ2-1|-|TRBV4-1|18|-
CASSQDRDPSPYINEQFF
TGCGCCAGCAGCCAAGATCGGGACCCATCCCCGTATATCAATGAGCAGTTCTTC
>TRBJ1-3|once|TRBV18|17|-
CASSPPVGPQGGNTIYF
TGTGCCAGCTCACCACCGGTAGGGCCCCAAGGAGGAAACACCATATATTTT
>TRBJ2-1|-|TRBV15|11|-
CATSSHNEQFF
TGTGCCACCAGCAGTCACAATGAGCAGTTCTTC
>TRBJ1-6|-|TRBV6-5|12|-
CASSAFNSPLHF
TGTGCCAGCAGTGCTTTTAATTCACCCCTCCACTTT
>TRBJ2-5|-|TRBV5-1|13|-
CASSGGRGETQYF
TGCGCCAGCAGCGGCGGACGTGGGGAGACCCAGTACTTC
>TRBJ1-3|-|TRBV18|15|-
CASSEGRLSGNTIYF
TGTGCCAGCTCAGAGGGACGGCTCTCTGGAAACACCATATATTTT
>TRBJ1-3|-|TRBV2|14|-
CASTNQLSGNTIYF
TGTGCCAGCACTAATCAGCTCTCTGGAAACACCATATATTTT
>TRBJ1-4|-|TRBV28|16|-
CASSSRTQALNEKLFF
TGTGCCAGCAGTTCCCGGACGCAGGCTTTAAATGAAAAACTGTTTTTT
>TRBJ2-3|once|TRBV4-2|17|-
CASSQGGGRAGTDTQYF
TGTGCCAGCAGCCAAGGGGGCGGGCGGGCCGGCACAGATACGCAGTATTTT
>TRBJ2-2|-|TRBV19|15|-
CASSTRQVNTGELFF
TGTGCCAGTAGTACAAGACAGGTGAACACCGGGGAGCTGTTTTTT
>TRBJ1-6|few|TRBV7-8|16|TRBD1
CASSFRTGVDNSPLHF
TGTGCCAGCAGCTTCCGGACAGGGGTAGATAATTCACCCCTCCACTTT
>TRBJ2-2|-|TRBV7-9|15|-
CASSYETGLHGELFF
TGTGCCAGCAGCTACGAGACAGGTTTACACGGGGAGCTGTTTTTT
>TRBJ1-5|few|TRBV19|15|TRBD1
CASSDRTGFNQPQHF
TGTGCCAGTAGCGACCGGACAGGGTTCAATCAGCCCCAGCATTTT
>TRBJ2-7|-|TRBV6-1|14|-
CASSGTGSPYEQYF
TGTGCCAGCAGTGGAACAGGGTCCCCCTACGAGCAGTACTTC
>TRBJ1-4|-|TRBV28|14|-
CASSLIGNGEKLFF
TGTGCCAGCAGTTTGATAGGGAACGGGGAAAAACTGTTTTTT
>TRBJ1-5|-|TRBV6-1|17|TRBD1
CASSEGGGRGTGQPQHF
TGTGCCAGCAGTGAAGGAGGTGGCAGGGGGACGGGTCAGCCCCAGCATTTT
>TRBJ1-2|-|TRBV16|16|-
CASSQSLLDANYGYTF
TGTGCCAGCAGCCAATCTCTGCTGGACGCTAACTATGGCTACACCTTC
>TRBJ1-1|-|TRBV19|13|-
CASSIYGATEAFF
TGTGCCAGTAGTATTTACGGGGCCACTGAAGCTTTCTTT